This TCR beta chain is drawn from a study of shared clonotypes between healthy human individuals. Generated by immunoSEQ multiplex PCR, the TCRdb table keeps only in-frame clones and is missing some. The sample consists of about 710,000 clones, about two thirds of them appearing once. Findings and caveats of the study: Depth of sequencing was expected to influence donor clonotype sharing. Shared across several donors were around 5% of the naive CD4 clonotypes. Sorted-subset sequencing, rarefaction showed, was incomplete despite large depth. Tissue TCR repertoires likely differ from these blood-only repertoires.

This clone was seen once. Its antigen is currently unknown. CDR3 length equals 16 residues. The J segment lost 3 bases and the V segment lost 2 bases, leaving 3 bases of the junction unmatched. Material: memory CD4+ T cells sorted from blood. Described subset: CD45RA-negative fraction. The J gene is TRBJ2-1, the V gene TRBV6-7, with 11 bases lining up with TRBD2. TRBV6-7 is identified as an open reading frame with a role that is uncertain. The TCR was taken from a woman in her 30s in good health. This chain's CDR3 is CASSYPLAGGYNEQFF. CDR3 DNA: TGTGCCAGCAGTTACCCTCTAGCGGGGGGCTACAATGAGCAGTTCTTC.